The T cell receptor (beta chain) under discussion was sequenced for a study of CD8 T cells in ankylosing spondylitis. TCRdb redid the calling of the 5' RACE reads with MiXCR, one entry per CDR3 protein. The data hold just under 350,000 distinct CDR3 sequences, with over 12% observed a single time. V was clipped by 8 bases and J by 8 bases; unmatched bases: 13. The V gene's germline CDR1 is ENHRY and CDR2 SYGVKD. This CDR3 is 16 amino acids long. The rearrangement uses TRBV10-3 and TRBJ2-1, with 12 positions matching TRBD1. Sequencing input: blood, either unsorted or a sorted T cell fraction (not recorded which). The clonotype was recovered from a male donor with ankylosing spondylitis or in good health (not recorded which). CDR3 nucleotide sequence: TGTGCCATCGGGAGGGGGACAGGGGGCGCTGGGGATGAGCAGTTCTTC. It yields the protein CAIGRGTGGAGDEQFF.